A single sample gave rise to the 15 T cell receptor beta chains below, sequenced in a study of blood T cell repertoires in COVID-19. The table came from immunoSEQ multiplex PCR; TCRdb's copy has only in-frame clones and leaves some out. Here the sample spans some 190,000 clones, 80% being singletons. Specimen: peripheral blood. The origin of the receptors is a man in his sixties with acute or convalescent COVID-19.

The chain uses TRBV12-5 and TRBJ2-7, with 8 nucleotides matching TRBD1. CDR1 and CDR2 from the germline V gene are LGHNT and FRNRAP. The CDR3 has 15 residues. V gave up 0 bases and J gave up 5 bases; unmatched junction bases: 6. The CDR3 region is CASGLVRQGAHEQYF. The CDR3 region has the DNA TGTGCTAGTGGTTTGGTGCGGCAGGGGGCTCACGAGCAGTACTTC.

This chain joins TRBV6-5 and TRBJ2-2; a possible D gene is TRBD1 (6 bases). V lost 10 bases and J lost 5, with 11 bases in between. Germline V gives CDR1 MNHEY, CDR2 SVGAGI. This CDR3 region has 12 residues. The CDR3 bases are TGTGCCATCCAAACAGGGACCGGGGAGCTGTTTTTT. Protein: CAIQTGTGELFF.

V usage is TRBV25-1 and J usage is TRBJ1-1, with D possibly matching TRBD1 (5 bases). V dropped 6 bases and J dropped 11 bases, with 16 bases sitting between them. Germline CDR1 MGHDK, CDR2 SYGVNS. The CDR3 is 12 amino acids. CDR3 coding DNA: TGTGCCAGCAGCCTCGGAGGTGGGGGGGCTTTCTTT. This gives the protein CASSLGGGGAFF.

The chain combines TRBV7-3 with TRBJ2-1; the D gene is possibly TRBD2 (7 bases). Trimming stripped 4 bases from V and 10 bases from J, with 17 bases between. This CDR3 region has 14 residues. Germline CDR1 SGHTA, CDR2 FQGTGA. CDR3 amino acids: CASSSLPEGGEQFF. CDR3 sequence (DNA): TGTGCCAGCAGCTCCTTGCCGGAGGGGGGGGAGCAGTTCTTC.

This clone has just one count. CDR3 DNA: TGTGCCAGCAGCGCCCACCCGACTAGCGGGACCCCTCAGTTCTTC. It codes for CASSAHPTSGTPQFF. This sequence joins TRBV9 and TRBJ2-1; 11 bases are shared with TRBD2. The CDR3 has 15 residues. Germline CDR1 SGDLS, CDR2 YYNGEE. Unmatched junction bases numbered 12, after V lost 3 bases and J lost 13 bases. The entire variable domain, with the rest obtained from reference TRBV9 and TRBJ2-1, is as follows: DSGVTQTPKHLITATGQRVTLRCSPRSGDLSVYWYQQSLDQGLQFLIQYYNGEERAKGNILERFSAQQFPDLHSELNLSSLELGDSALYFCASSAHPTSGTPQFFGPGTRLTVL.

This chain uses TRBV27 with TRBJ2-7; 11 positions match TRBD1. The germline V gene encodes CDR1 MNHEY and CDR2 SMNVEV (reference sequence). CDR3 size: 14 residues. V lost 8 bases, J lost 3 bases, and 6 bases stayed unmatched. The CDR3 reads CASGVDRGRYEQYF. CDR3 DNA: TGTGCCAGCGGGGTGGACAGGGGGCGCTACGAGCAGTACTTC.

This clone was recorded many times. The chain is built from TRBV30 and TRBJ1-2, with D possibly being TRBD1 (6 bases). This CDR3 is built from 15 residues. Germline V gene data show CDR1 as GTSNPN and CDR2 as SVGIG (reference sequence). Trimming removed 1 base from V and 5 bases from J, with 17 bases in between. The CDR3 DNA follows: TGTGCCTGGAGTGGGCGGACAGCCGTTAGGTATGGCTACACCTTC. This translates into CAWSGRTAVRYGYTF.

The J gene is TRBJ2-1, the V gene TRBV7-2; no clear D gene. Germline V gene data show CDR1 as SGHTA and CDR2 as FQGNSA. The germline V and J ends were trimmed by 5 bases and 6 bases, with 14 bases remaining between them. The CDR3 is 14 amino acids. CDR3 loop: CASSPRLARNEQFF. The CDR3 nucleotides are TGTGCCAGCAGCCCCCGACTCGCCCGCAATGAGCAGTTCTTC.

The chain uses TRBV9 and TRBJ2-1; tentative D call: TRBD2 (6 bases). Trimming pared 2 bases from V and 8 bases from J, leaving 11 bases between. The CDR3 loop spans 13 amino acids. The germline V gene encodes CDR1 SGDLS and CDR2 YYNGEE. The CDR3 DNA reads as TGTGCCAGCAGCGTCCGGGACTTTGATGAGCAGTTCTTC. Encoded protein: CASSVRDFDEQFF.

The CDR3 nucleotides are TGTGCCAGCAGTGAAAGACAGGTCATCGGGGAGCTGTTTTTT. Translation: CASSERQVIGELFF. V and J are TRBV6-1 and TRBJ2-2, with D possibly TRBD1 on 6 matching bases. CDR3 size: 14 residues. Germline V CDR1 and CDR2: MNHNS, SASEGT. Deletions cut 2 bases from V and 7 bases from J, with 11 bases between.

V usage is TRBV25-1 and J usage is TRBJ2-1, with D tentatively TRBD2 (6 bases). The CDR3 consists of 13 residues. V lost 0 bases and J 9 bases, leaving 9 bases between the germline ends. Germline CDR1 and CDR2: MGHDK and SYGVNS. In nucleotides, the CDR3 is TGTGCCAGCAGTGAATATGGGGGGAGTGAGCAGTTCTTC. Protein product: CASSEYGGSEQFF.

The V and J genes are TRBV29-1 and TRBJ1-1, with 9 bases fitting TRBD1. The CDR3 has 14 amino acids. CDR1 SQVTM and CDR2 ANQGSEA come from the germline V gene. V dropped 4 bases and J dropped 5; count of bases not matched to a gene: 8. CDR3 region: CSVGIQGANTEAFF. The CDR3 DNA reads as TGCAGCGTTGGGATACAGGGGGCCAATACTGAAGCTTTCTTT.

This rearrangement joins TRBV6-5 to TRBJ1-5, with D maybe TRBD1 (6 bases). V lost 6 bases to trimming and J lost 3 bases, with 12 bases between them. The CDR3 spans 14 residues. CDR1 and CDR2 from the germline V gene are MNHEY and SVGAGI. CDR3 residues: CASSPGQPNQPQHF. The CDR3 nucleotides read TGTGCCAGCAGCCCCGGACAGCCCAATCAGCCCCAGCATTTT.

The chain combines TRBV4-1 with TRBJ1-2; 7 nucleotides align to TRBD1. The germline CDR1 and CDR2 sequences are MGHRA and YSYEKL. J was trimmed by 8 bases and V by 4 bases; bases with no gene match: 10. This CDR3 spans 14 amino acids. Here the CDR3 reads CASSPTVRGSGYTF. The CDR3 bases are TGCGCCAGCAGCCCAACCGTCAGGGGGTCGGGCTACACCTTC.

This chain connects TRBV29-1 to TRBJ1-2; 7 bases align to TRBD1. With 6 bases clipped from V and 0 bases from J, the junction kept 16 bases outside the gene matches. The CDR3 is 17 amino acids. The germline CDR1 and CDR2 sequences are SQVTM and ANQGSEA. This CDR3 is CSVGRTVQGPANYGYTF. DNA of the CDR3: TGCAGCGTCGGCAGGACTGTACAGGGGCCGGCTAACTATGGCTACACCTTC.